One and the same sample provided the 25 T cell receptor beta chains below, sequenced in a study of cytomegalovirus exposure and HLA in healthy donors. The PCR ran on 60 Vbeta and 13 Jbeta primers. This table comes from immunoSEQ multiplex PCR, and its TCRdb copy is limited to in-frame clones, with some not included. In the table there are approximately 76,000 clones, under 85% of which are singletons. The sequenced sample consisted of PBMCs. The receptors here all came from a woman in her thirties or forties in good health and CMV-seropositive.

This sequence joins TRBV27 and TRBJ2-2; TRBD1 agrees at 7 bases. V lost 4 bases to trimming and J lost 6 bases; unmatched junction nucleotides: 5. The length of the CDR3 is 14 residues. CDR1 and CDR2 (germline): MNHEY, SMNVEV (reference sequence). The DNA for the CDR3 is TGTGCCAGCAGTTCGTTAGGGGGCTCCGGGGAGCTGTTTTTT. It codes for CASSSLGGSGELFF.

The genes are TRBV4-3 and TRBJ1-4; no reliable D call. Trimming removed 1 base at V and 4 bases at J, with 13 bases between. The CDR3 covers 16 residues. Per the germline V gene, CDR1 is LGHNA and CDR2 is YSLEER. CDR3: CASSQVVSGINEKLFF. The CDR3 nucleotides read TGCGCCAGCAGCCAAGTAGTCTCGGGGATTAATGAAAAACTGTTTTTT.

This clone was found a few times. The CDR3 here is CASSSLGTVNTEAFF. In nucleotides, the CDR3 is TGTGCCAGCAGCTCACTCGGGACAGTGAACACTGAAGCTTTCTTT. The chain is built from TRBV9 and TRBJ1-1; TRBD1 aligns across 7 bases. V lost 4 bases to trimming and J lost 0 bases; unmatched junction nucleotides: 6. CDR1 SGDLS and CDR2 YYNGEE come from the germline V gene. The CDR3 loop spans 15 amino acids.

The gene calls are TRBV5-1 and TRBJ2-5; 9 positions match TRBD1. The V and J ends lost 4 bases and 5 bases, in that order; junction bases with no gene match: 6. The V gene's germline CDR1 is SGHRS and CDR2 YFSETQ. There are 14 residues in the CDR3. CDR3: CASSPTGGGETQYF. Here the CDR3 DNA reads TGCGCCAGCAGCCCTACAGGGGGCGGGGAGACCCAGTACTTC.

The chain combines TRBV4-1 with TRBJ1-2; TRBD1 matches 10 bases. With V trimmed by 2 bases and J by 7 bases, 13 bases remained unmatched. The CDR3 contains 17 residues. The V gene's germline CDR1 is MGHRA and CDR2 YSYEKL. The CDR3 spells CASSQYSDRGPSGGYTF. CDR3 nucleotide sequence: TGCGCCAGCAGCCAATACTCTGACAGGGGGCCATCTGGTGGCTACACCTTC.

The chain joins TRBV2 to TRBJ2-5, with 7 bases aligning to TRBD1. Germline assignment: CDR1 SNHLY and CDR2 FYNNEI. The CDR3 spans 15 residues. J lost 5 bases, V lost 6 bases, and 12 bases had no gene match. The DNA of the CDR3 is TGTGCCAGCAGGACTTTGGGACAGCCGAGGGAGACCCAGTACTTC. Translated, it gives CASRTLGQPRETQYF.

The V call is TRBV28, the J call TRBJ2-3, with TRBD2 matching 10 bases. Germline V gives CDR1 MDHEN, CDR2 SYDVKM. The CDR3 is made up of 15 amino acids. The V segment lost 6 bases and the J segment 0 bases; nucleotides outside the gene matches: 3. The CDR3 coding sequence is TGTGCCAGCAGCCCGACTAGCGGGAGCACAGATACGCAGTATTTT. Its translation is CASSPTSGSTDTQYF.

The table lists this clone with a few counts. V and J are TRBV2 and TRBJ1-5; the D gene is possibly TRBD1 (5 bases). Trimming stripped 4 bases from V and 0 bases from J, with 7 bases between. This CDR3 contains 14 residues. CDR1 SNHLY and CDR2 FYNNEI come from the germline V gene. The CDR3 sequence: CASSGQYSNQPQHF. CDR3 DNA: TGTGCCAGCAGTGGACAGTATAGCAATCAGCCCCAGCATTTT.

V is TRBV19 and J is TRBJ1-6, with 9 bases lining up with TRBD1. The CDR3 contains 16 residues. Germline CDR1 is LNHDA and CDR2 is SQIVND (reference sequence). Trimming at V came to 3 bases and at J to 7 bases, leaving 7 bases not matched to a gene. DNA of the CDR3: TGTGCCAGTAGTATTGGGGCACAGGGGGCGAATTCACCCCTCCACTTT. It codes for CASSIGAQGANSPLHF. The whole variable domain, remainder taken from reference TRBV19 and TRBJ1-6, is DGGITQSPKYLFRKEGQNVTLSCEQNLNHDAMYWYRQDPGQGLRLIYYSQIVNDFQKGDIAEGYSVSREKKESFPLTVTSAQKNPTAFYLCASSIGAQGANSPLHFGNGTRLTVT.

V is TRBV29-1 and J is TRBJ1-1; the D is unclear. CDR1 is SQVTM, CDR2 ANQGSEA, per germline. V lost 4 bases and J 1 base, leaving 7 bases between the germline ends. The CDR3 has 12 amino acids. In DNA, the CDR3 is TGCAGCGTTGCTCCAGAGAACACTGAAGCTTTCTTT. Translated, it gives CSVAPENTEAFF.

The rearrangement joins TRBV4-1 to TRBJ2-3; 9 bases are a match to TRBD2. Losses at the gene ends were 1 base for V and 1 base for J; bases not matched to a gene: 12. Germline V gene lookup returns CDR1 MGHRA and CDR2 YSYEKL. The CDR3 contains 19 residues. CDR3 residues: CASSQGPLKASGGTDTQYF. The CDR3 region has the DNA TGCGCCAGCAGCCAAGGGCCTCTTAAGGCTAGCGGGGGCACAGATACGCAGTATTTT.

V usage is TRBV2 and J usage is TRBJ1-2; the match to TRBD1 covers 10 bases. V shed 4 bases and J 7 bases; nucleotides not matched to a gene: 6. The germline gives CDR1 SNHLY, CDR2 FYNNEI. The CDR3 is made up of 14 amino acids. CDR3 coding DNA: TGTGCCAGCAGTGTTAGACAGGGGGCCAGTGGCTACACCTTC. Protein: CASSVRQGASGYTF.

The count of this clone is one. The sample holds other DNA sequences that translate to the same CDR3. CDR3 loop: CASSLLRENRYEQYF. The CDR3 nucleotides read TGTGCCAGCAGTTTACTCCGGGAGAACCGGTACGAGCAGTACTTC. This sequence joins TRBV28 and TRBJ2-7, with D possibly matching TRBD2 (6 bases). Trimming left V 2 bases short and J 4 bases short, with 15 bases between. CDR1 is MDHEN, CDR2 SYDVKM, per germline. This CDR3 is 15 amino acids long.

The chain links TRBV7-8 to TRBJ1-4, with TRBD1 matching over 8 bases. Germline V CDR1 and CDR2: SGHVS, FQNEAQ. The CDR3 length is 14 residues. Trimming took 3 bases from V and 8 from J; bases not matched to a gene: 5. CDR3 sequence reads: CASSLDRAGEKLFF. For the CDR3, the DNA is TGTGCCAGCAGCTTGGACAGGGCGGGCGAAAAACTGTTTTTT.

The rearrangement links TRBV19 to TRBJ1-6; tentatively, D is TRBD1 (5 bases). This CDR3 region has 15 residues. Trimming cost V 3 bases and J 10 bases, with 16 bases left between them. The V gene's germline CDR1 is LNHDA and CDR2 SQIVND (reference sequence). CDR3 residues: CASSIWGGGDSPLHF. As DNA, the CDR3 is TGTGCCAGTAGTATCTGGGGGGGTGGTGACTCACCCCTCCACTTT.

The chain links TRBV7-2 to TRBJ1-2; tentative D call: TRBD1 (5 bases). This CDR3 spans 12 amino acids. Germline loops: CDR1 SGHTA, CDR2 FQGNSA. Trimming shortened V by 5 bases and J by 5 bases, and 9 bases separated the two germline ends. In nucleotides, the CDR3 is TGTGCCAGCAGCCTGCAGGGTTATGGCTACACCTTC. Protein product: CASSLQGYGYTF.

This sequence joins TRBV7-2 and TRBJ2-1, with TRBD2 matching 10 bases. Germline V lookup: CDR1 SGHTA, CDR2 FQGNSA. The length of the CDR3 is 15 residues. V shed 6 bases, J shed 5 bases, and the junction held 7 bases outside the gene matches. CDR3 amino acids: CASSLAGAPNNEQFF. CDR3 in DNA: TGTGCCAGCAGTCTAGCGGGGGCCCCAAACAATGAGCAGTTCTTC.

In DNA, the CDR3 is TGTGCCAGCAGTGAACCGGGACAGGGGAGTGAGCAGTTCTTC. It specifies CASSEPGQGSEQFF. V usage is TRBV25-1 and J usage is TRBJ2-1; 10 bases are a match to TRBD1. V shed 2 bases, J shed 9 bases, and the junction held 4 bases outside the gene matches. The CDR3 has 14 residues. CDR1 is MGHDK, CDR2 SYGVNS, per germline.

This rearrangement joins TRBV5-1 to TRBJ2-5, with a possible D match to TRBD2 (6 bases). The V end was cut by 2 bases, the J end by 2 bases, with 10 bases between. The V gene's germline CDR1 is SGHRS and CDR2 YFSETQ. The CDR3 consists of 14 residues. CDR3 sequence reads: CASSLTAGQETQYF. The CDR3 coding sequence is TGCGCCAGCAGCTTAACGGCGGGACAAGAGACCCAGTACTTC.

This chain connects TRBV29-1 to TRBJ1-1; 10 nucleotides line up with TRBD1. The CDR3 covers 14 residues. The ends lost 6 bases at V and 1 base at J; junction bases unmatched: 5. Germline values: CDR1 SQVTM, CDR2 ANQGSEA. CDR3 bases: TGCAGCGTGACAGGGACAGGGGCGAACACTGAAGCTTTCTTT. It specifies CSVTGTGANTEAFF.

J is TRBJ2-3 and V is TRBV30; D is uncertain. CDR1 is GTSNPN and CDR2 is SVGIG in the germline V gene (reference sequence). This CDR3 comprises 12 residues. Trimming cost V 4 bases and J 3 bases, with 8 bases left between them. CDR3 coding DNA: TGTGCCTGGAACACCGGGACAGATACGCAGTATTTT. Translation: CAWNTGTDTQYF.

The rearrangement links TRBV19 to TRBJ1-5; 7 nucleotides line up with TRBD1. The germline gives CDR1 LNHDA, CDR2 SQIVND (reference sequence). The V segment lost 10 bases and the J segment 1 base; nucleotides outside the gene matches: 10. This CDR3 has 15 residues. The CDR3 region has the DNA TGTGCCACAAAGGCCGCGGGACAGAGCAATCAGCCCCAGCATTTT. Amino acids: CATKAAGQSNQPQHF.

The gene calls are TRBV4-3 and TRBJ2-7; a weak D match, TRBD2 (6 bases). Trimming cost V 0 bases and J 3 bases, with 12 bases left between them. CDR3 length: 15 amino acids. Germline values: CDR1 LGHNA, CDR2 YSLEER. The CDR3 DNA is TGCGCCAGCAGCCAAGATAGCGGACAAAACTACGAGCAGTACTTC. It codes for CASSQDSGQNYEQYF.

This clone showed up just a few times. V gene TRBV7-2 combines with J gene TRBJ1-6; D gene ambiguous. The CDR3 consists of 14 residues. Looked up from germline, CDR1 is SGHTA and CDR2 is FQGNSA. V dropped 0 bases and J dropped 15 bases, with 15 bases sitting between them. The CDR3 bases are TGTGCCAGCAGCTTAGCGCTTCCGGCGGTAGGCCTCCACTTT. Its translation: CASSLALPAVGLHF.

Sample share makes this clone medium-sized. The gene calls are TRBV5-1 and TRBJ2-2; 7 nucleotides match TRBD1. Germline CDR1 and CDR2: SGHRS and YFSETQ. The CDR3 contains 13 residues. V lost 2 bases and J lost 10; bases outside the gene matches: 5. DNA of the CDR3: TGCGCCAGCAGCTTTCGACAGGGAACGGAGCTGTTTTTT. It is translated as CASSFRQGTELFF. Looking up the rest from reference TRBV5-1 and TRBJ2-2 gives the full variable domain: KAGVTQTPRYLIKTRGQQVTLSCSPISGHRSVSWYQQTPGQGLQFLFEYFSETQRNKGNFPGRFSGRQFSNSRSEMNVSTLELGDSALYLCASSFRQGTELFFGEGSRLTVL.